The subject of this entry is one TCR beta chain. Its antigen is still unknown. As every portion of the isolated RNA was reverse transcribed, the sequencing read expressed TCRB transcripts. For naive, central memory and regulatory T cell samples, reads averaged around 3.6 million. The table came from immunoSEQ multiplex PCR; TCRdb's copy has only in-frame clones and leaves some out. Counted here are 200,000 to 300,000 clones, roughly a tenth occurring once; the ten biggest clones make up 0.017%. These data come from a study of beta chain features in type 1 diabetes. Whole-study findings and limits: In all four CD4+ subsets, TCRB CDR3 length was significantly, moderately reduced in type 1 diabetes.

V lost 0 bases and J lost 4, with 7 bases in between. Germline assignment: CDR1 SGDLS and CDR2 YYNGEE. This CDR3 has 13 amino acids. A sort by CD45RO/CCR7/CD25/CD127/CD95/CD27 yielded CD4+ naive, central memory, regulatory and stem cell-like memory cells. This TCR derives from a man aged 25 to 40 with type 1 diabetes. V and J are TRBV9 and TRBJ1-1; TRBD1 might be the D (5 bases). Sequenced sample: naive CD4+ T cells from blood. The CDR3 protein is CASSVGQTTEAFF. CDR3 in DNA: TGTGCCAGCAGCGTAGGACAGACCACTGAAGCTTTCTTT.